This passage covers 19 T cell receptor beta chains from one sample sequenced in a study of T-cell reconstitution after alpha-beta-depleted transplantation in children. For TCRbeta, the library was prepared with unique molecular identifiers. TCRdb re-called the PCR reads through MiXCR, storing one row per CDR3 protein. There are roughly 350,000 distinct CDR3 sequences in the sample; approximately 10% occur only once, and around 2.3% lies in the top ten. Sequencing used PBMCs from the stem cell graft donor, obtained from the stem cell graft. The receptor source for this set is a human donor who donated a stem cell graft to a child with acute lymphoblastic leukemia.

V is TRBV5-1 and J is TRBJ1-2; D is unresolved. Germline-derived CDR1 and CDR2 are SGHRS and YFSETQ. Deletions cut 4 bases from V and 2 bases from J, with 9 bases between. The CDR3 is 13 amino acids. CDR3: CASSETANYGYTF. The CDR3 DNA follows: TGCGCCAGCAGCGAAACAGCGAACTATGGCTACACCTTC.

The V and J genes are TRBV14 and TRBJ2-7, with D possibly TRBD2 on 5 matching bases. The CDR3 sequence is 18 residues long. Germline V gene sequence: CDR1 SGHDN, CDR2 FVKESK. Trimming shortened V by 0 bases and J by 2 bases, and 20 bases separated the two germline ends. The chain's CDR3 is CASSQDVASRASTYEQYF. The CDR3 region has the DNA TGTGCCAGCAGCCAAGATGTTGCGTCGCGGGCCTCAACCTACGAGCAGTACTTC.

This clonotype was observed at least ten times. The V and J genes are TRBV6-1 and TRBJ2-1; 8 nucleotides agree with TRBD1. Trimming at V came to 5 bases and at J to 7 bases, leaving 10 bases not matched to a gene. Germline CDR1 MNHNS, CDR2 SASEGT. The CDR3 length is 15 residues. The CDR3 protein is CASSTHSDRANEQFF. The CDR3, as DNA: TGTGCCAGCAGTACCCACTCGGACAGGGCGAATGAGCAGTTCTTC.

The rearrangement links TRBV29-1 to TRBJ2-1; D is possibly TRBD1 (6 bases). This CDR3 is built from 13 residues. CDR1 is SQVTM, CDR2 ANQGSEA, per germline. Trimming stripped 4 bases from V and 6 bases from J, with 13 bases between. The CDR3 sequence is CSVVPGHSNEQFF. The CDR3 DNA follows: TGCAGCGTTGTGCCGGGACACTCCAATGAGCAGTTCTTC.

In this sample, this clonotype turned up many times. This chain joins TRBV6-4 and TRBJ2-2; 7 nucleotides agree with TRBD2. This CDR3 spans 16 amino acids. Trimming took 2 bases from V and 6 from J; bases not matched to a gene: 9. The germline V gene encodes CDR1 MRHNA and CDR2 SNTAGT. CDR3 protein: CASSDAWTSGSGELFF. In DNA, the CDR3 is TGTGCCAGCAGTGACGCTTGGACTAGTGGGTCCGGGGAGCTGTTTTTT.

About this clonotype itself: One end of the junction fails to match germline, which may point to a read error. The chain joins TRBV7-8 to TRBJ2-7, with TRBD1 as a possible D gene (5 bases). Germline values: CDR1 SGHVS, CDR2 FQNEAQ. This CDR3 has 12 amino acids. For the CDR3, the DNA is TGTGCCAGCACCTTACAGGACTACGAGCAGTACTTC. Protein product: CASTLQDYEQYF.

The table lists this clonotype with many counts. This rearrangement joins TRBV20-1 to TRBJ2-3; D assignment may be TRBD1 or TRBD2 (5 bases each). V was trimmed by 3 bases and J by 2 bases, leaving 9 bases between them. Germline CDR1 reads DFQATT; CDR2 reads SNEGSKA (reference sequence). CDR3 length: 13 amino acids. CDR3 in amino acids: CSARGDPTDTQYF. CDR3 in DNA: TGCAGTGCTAGGGGGGACCCCACAGATACGCAGTATTTT.

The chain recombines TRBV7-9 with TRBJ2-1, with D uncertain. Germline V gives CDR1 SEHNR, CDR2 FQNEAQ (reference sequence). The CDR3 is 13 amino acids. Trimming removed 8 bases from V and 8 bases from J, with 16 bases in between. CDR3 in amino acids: CASRYANFDEQFF. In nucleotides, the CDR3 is TGTGCCAGCCGTTACGCGAATTTCGATGAGCAGTTCTTC.

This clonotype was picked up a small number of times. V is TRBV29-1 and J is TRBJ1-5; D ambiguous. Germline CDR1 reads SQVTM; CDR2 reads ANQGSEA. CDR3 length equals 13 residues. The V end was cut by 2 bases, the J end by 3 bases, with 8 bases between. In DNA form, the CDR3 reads TGCAGCGTTGAACTGCAGGTCAATCAGCCCCAGCATTTT. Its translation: CSVELQVNQPQHF. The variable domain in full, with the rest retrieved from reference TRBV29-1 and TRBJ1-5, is SAVISQKPSRDICQRGTSLTIQCQVDSQVTMMFWYRQQPGQSLTLIATANQGSEATYESGFVIDKFPISRPNLTFSTLTVSNMSPEDSSIYLCSVELQVNQPQHFGDGTRLSIL.

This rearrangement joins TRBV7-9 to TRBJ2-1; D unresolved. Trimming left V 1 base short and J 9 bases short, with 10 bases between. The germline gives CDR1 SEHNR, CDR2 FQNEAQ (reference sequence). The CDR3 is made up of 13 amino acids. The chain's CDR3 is CASSLERVAEQFF. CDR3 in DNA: TGTGCCAGCAGCTTAGAGCGTGTGGCTGAGCAGTTCTTC.

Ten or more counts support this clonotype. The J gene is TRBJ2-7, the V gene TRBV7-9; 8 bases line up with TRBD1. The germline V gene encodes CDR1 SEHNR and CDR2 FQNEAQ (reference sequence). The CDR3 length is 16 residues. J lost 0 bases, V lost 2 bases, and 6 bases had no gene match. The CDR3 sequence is CASSLLQGQGSYEQYF. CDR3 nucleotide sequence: TGTGCCAGCAGCTTATTACAAGGACAGGGCTCCTACGAGCAGTACTTC. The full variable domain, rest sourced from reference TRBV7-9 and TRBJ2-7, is DTGVSQNPRHKITKRGQNVTFRCDPISEHNRLYWYRQTLGQGPEFLTYFQNEAQLEKSRLLSDRFSAERPKGSFSTLEIQRTEQGDSAMYLCASSLLQGQGSYEQYFGPGTRLTVT.

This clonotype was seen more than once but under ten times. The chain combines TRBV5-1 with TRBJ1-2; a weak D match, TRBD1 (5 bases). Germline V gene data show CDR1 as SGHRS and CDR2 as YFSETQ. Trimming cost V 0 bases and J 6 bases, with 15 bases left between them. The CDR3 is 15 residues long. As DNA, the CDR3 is TGCGCCAGCAGCTTGGCCCGGGGGTCTAAGGATGGCTACACCTTC. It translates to CASSLARGSKDGYTF.

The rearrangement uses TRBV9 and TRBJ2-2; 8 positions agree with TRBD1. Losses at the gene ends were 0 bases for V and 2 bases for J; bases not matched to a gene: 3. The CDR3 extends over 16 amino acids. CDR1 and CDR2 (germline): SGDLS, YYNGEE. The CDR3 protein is CASSVGDRRNTGELFF. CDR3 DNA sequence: TGTGCCAGCAGCGTAGGGGACAGGAGAAACACCGGGGAGCTGTTTTTT.

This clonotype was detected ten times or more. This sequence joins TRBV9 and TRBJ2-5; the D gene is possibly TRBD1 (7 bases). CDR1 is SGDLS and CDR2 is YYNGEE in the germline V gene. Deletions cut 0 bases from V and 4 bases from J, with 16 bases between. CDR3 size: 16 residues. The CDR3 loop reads CASSVGGRGTRETQYF. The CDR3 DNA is TGTGCCAGCAGCGTAGGAGGCAGGGGGACTCGAGAGACCCAGTACTTC.

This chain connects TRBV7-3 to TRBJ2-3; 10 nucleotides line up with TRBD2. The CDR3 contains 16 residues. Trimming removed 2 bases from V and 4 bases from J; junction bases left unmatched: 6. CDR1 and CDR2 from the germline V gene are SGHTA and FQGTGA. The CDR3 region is CASSLQSGRGADTQYF. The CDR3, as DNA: TGTGCCAGCAGCTTACAGAGCGGGAGGGGCGCAGATACGCAGTATTTT. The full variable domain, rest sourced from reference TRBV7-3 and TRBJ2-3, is GAGVSQTPSNKVTEKGKYVELRCDPISGHTALYWYRQSLGQGPEFLIYFQGTGAADDSGLPNDRFFAVRPEGSVSTLKIQRTERGDSAVYLCASSLQSGRGADTQYFGPGTRLTVL.

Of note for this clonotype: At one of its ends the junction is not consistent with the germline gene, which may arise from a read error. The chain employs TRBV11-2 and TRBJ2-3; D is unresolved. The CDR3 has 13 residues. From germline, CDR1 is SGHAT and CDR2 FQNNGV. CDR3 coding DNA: TGTGCCGGCAGCTTAGGAGGCACAGATACGCAGTATTTT. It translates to CAGSLGGTDTQYF.

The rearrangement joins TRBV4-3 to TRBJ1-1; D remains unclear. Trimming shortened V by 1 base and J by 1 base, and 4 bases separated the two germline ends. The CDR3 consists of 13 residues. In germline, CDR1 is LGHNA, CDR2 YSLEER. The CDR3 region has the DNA TGCGCCAGCAGCCAAGTGCAGAACACTGAAGCTTTCTTT. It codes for CASSQVQNTEAFF.

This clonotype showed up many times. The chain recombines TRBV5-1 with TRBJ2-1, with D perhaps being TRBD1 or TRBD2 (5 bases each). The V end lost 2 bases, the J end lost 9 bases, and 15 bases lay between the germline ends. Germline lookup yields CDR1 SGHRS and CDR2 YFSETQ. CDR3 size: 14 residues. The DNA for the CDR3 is TGCGCCAGCAGCTTTGGGCAGGTGGGGACTGAGCAGTTCTTC. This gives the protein CASSFGQVGTEQFF.

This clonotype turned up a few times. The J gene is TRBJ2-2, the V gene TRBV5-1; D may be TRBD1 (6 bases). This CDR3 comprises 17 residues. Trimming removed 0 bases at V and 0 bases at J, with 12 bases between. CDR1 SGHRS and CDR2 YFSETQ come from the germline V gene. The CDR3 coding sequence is TGCGCCAGCAGCTTGGGCCCGCAGGGGACGAACACCGGGGAGCTGTTTTTT. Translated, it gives CASSLGPQGTNTGELFF. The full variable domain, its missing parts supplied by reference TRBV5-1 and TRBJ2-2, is KAGVTQTPRYLIKTRGQQVTLSCSPISGHRSVSWYQQTPGQGLQFLFEYFSETQRNKGNFPGRFSGRQFSNSRSEMNVSTLELGDSALYLCASSLGPQGTNTGELFFGEGSRLTVL.